These 27 T cell receptor beta chains share one sample of origin, sequenced in a study of breast tumors, draining lymph nodes, adjacent tissues. TCRdb processed the multiplex PCR reads anew with MiXCR; each CDR3 protein has one entry. Of approximately 90,000 distinct CDR3 sequences listed, approximately 31% are singletons. Samples came from axillary lymph nodes draining the breast cancer. What was sequenced was axillary lymph node tissue. The source is a female donor with breast cancer. Some clones in this sample may be carry-over from other donors' samples.

In this sample, this clonotype turned up many times. The chain joins TRBV27 to TRBJ2-2; 9 positions agree with TRBD2. J was trimmed by 4 bases and V by 6 bases; bases with no gene match: 9. The length of the CDR3 is 16 residues. CDR1 is MNHEY, CDR2 SMNVEV, per germline (reference sequence). The CDR3 loop is CASRTGTSRGTGELFF. DNA of the CDR3: TGTGCCAGCAGGACCGGGACTAGCAGGGGCACCGGGGAGCTGTTTTTT.

A word on this clonotype: Relative to the germline gene, one junction end is altered; a read error may explain this. CDR3 sequence (DNA): TGTGCCAACAGCTTAGATAGGGGGAGGGCTAGCGGGAATGCCAAAAACATTCAGTACTTC. As protein: CANSLDRGRASGNAKNIQYF. This chain connects TRBV11-2 to TRBJ2-4; 9 bases are a match to TRBD2. Germline values: CDR1 SGHAT, CDR2 FQNNGV. This CDR3 region has 20 residues.

Points on this clonotype: A read error may produce the germline difference seen at one junction end. The rearrangement links TRBV5-1 to TRBJ2-2, with D perhaps given as TRBD1 or TRBD2 (5 bases each). The CDR3 contains 14 residues. In germline, CDR1 is SGHRS, CDR2 YFSETQ. The CDR3 here is CASRVGTMAGELFF. CDR3 bases: TGTGCCAGCAGGGTAGGGACGATGGCCGGGGAGCTGTTTTTT.

The rearrangement links TRBV15 to TRBJ1-5, with 7 bases identical to TRBD1. The V segment lost 4 bases and the J segment 4 bases; nucleotides outside the gene matches: 4. From germline, CDR1 is LNHNV and CDR2 YYDKDF (reference sequence). The CDR3 has 14 amino acids. Written as DNA, the CDR3 is TGTGCCACCAGCACGACAGGGTGGAATCAGCCCCAGCATTTT. It is translated as CATSTTGWNQPQHF.

A remark on this clonotype: One end of the junction is discordant with germline, which a read error may explain. This rearrangement joins TRBV12-3 or TRBV12-4 to TRBJ1-2; TRBD1 agrees at 7 bases. The CDR3 is 14 amino acids. The CDR3 DNA sequence: TGTGCCGGCAGCCGCACCGACAGGGACTATGGCTACACCTTC. The encoded protein is CAGSRTDRDYGYTF.

Concerning this clonotype: As the CDR3 is not closed by the conserved phenylalanine or tryptophan, this likely results from a read error. The rearrangement uses TRBV19 and TRBJ2-1; D is ambiguous. Germline CDR1 reads LNHDA; CDR2 reads SQIVND (reference sequence). This CDR3 is built from 16 residues. Trimming took off 5 bases at V and 0 bases at J, with 14 bases between the two ends. Here the CDR3 reads CASSVGGPSSYNEQFR. As DNA, the CDR3 is TGTGCCAGTAGTGTTGGTGGGCCAAGCTCCTACAATGAGCAGTTCAGA.

There are many counts of this clonotype. The chain recombines TRBV20-1 with TRBJ2-1; 10 bases agree with TRBD2. The ends lost 7 bases at V and 4 bases at J; junction bases unmatched: 10. CDR3 size: 15 residues. Germline V CDR1 and CDR2: DFQATT, SNEGSKA (reference sequence). CDR3 amino acids: CSGTLAGVGYNEQFF. CDR3 nucleotides: TGCAGTGGGACTCTAGCGGGAGTAGGGTACAATGAGCAGTTCTTC.

This clonotype was detected ten times or more. This chain links TRBV11-3 with TRBJ1-1, with D perhaps matching TRBD1 (6 bases). V lost 5 bases and J 5 bases, leaving 12 bases between the germline ends. This CDR3 is built from 13 residues. Germline V gene sequence: CDR1 SGHNT, CDR2 YENEEA. The CDR3: CASSTNRETEAFF. The CDR3 DNA reads as TGTGCCAGCAGCACAAACAGGGAGACTGAAGCTTTCTTT. Full variable domain (missing parts from reference TRBV11-3 and TRBJ1-1): EAGVVQSPRYKIIEKKQPVAFWCNPISGHNTLYWYLQNLGQGPELLIRYENEEAVDDSQLPKDRFSAERLKGVDSTLKIQPAELGDSAVYLCASSTNRETEAFFGQGTRLTVV.

The sample holds many counts of this clonotype. The chain employs TRBV29-1 and TRBJ1-1; TRBD1 might be the D (5 bases). Germline CDR1 and CDR2: SQVTM and ANQGSEA. V shed 6 bases and J shed 1 base, with 21 bases lying between them. The CDR3 totals 16 residues. The CDR3 sequence: CSVPLLLGTANTEAFF. The CDR3 region has the DNA TGCAGCGTCCCACTCCTCTTGGGGACGGCGAACACTGAAGCTTTCTTT.

In its sample, this clonotype was seen many times. The V gene is TRBV18, the J gene TRBJ2-2, with D unclear. Germline V gives CDR1 KGHSH, CDR2 LQKENI. The ends were cut back, 5 bases at V and 2 bases at J, with 12 bases in the middle. The CDR3 consists of 15 residues. DNA for the CDR3: TGTGCCAGCTCAAGCAGACAAGGAAACACCGGGGAGCTGTTTTTT. It translates to CASSSRQGNTGELFF.

This clonotype was seen at least ten times. V gene TRBV7-9 combines with J gene TRBJ1-4, with 7 bases fitting TRBD1. Germline V gene sequence: CDR1 SEHNR, CDR2 FQNEAQ (reference sequence). The J segment lost 8 bases and the V segment lost 3 bases, leaving 3 bases of the junction unmatched. The CDR3 has 13 amino acids. The CDR3 protein is CASSFTGDEKLFF. DNA of the CDR3: TGTGCCAGCAGCTTTACAGGGGACGAAAAACTGTTTTTT.

This clonotype was counted many times. The chain combines TRBV7-2 with TRBJ1-4, with D maybe TRBD1 (5 bases). The V gene's germline CDR1 is SGHTA and CDR2 FQGNSA. This CDR3 has 14 residues. V was clipped by 4 bases and J by 7 bases, with 13 bases between them. CDR3 DNA: TGTGCCAGCAGCTCCGAACTCAGGGTTGAAAAACTGTTTTTT. Its translation is CASSSELRVEKLFF.

This clonotype was picked up a small number of times. The missing conserved phenylalanine or tryptophan at the end of this CDR3 makes a read error likely. The rearrangement uses TRBV19 and TRBJ2-4; D ambiguous. Germline V lookup: CDR1 LNHDA, CDR2 SQIVND (reference sequence). The CDR3 is 15 residues long. Trimming stripped 2 bases from V and 1 base from J, with 9 bases between. The CDR3 nucleotides read TGTGCCAGTAGTATAAACCCCGAGGCCAAAAACATTCAGTACCTC. Residues: CASSINPEAKNIQYL.

This clonotype was seen many times. CDR3 protein: CASSLVTDLSTDTQYF. DNA for the CDR3: TGCGCCAGCAGCTTGGTGACAGACCTTAGCACAGATACGCAGTATTTT. The V call is TRBV5-1, the J call TRBJ2-3; TRBD1 is a possible D gene (5 bases). The germline V and J ends were trimmed by 0 bases and 0 bases, with 11 bases remaining between them. The CDR3 has 16 residues. Germline CDR1 reads SGHRS; CDR2 reads YFSETQ.

The chain is built from TRBV29-1 and TRBJ2-5; D tentatively reads TRBD1 or TRBD2 (5 bases each). The CDR3 contains 11 residues. V was shortened by 8 bases and J by 2 bases, with 9 bases between the two germline ends. Germline values: CDR1 SQVTM, CDR2 ANQGSEA. The CDR3 nucleotides read TGCAGCAGCGGACAACAAGAGACCCAGTACTTC. Its protein product is CSSGQQETQYF.

There are many counts of this clonotype. An end of the junction does not agree with germline; a read error may underlie this. The gene calls are TRBV7-3 and TRBJ2-7; 7 nucleotides agree with TRBD1. CDR1 is SGHTA and CDR2 is FQGTGA in the germline V gene. The CDR3 consists of 15 residues. The CDR3 region is CASSNTGAVSDEQYF. DNA of the CDR3: TGTGCCAGCAGCAACACAGGGGCTGTCTCCGACGAGCAGTACTTC.

V and J are TRBV4-3 and TRBJ1-4; D is undetermined. Between the trimmed V and J ends, which lost 4 bases and 3 bases, there was a span of 6 bases. Germline CDR1 is LGHNA and CDR2 is YSLEER. The CDR3 totals 13 residues. The CDR3 spells CASSLGPNEKLFF. As DNA, the CDR3 is TGCGCCAGCAGCCTCGGTCCTAATGAAAAACTGTTTTTT.

By share of the sample, this clonotype is medium-sized. This sequence joins TRBV28 and TRBJ1-4; D uncertain. With 2 bases removed from V and 8 bases from J, the gap between germline ends came to 6 bases. CDR3 size: 12 residues. CDR1 MDHEN and CDR2 SYDVKM come from the germline V gene. The CDR3 region is CASSLTAEKLFF. The CDR3 nucleotides are TGTGCCAGCAGTTTAACGGCCGAAAAACTGTTTTTT.

This clonotype was observed many times. CDR3 protein: CASSLLDTQYF. The CDR3 DNA sequence: TGTGCCAGCAGCTTATTGGATACGCAGTATTTT. This chain connects TRBV7-3 to TRBJ2-3; D is ambiguous. The germline gives CDR1 SGHTA, CDR2 FQGTGA. The CDR3 spans 11 residues. V lost 2 bases and J lost 6, with 3 bases in between. The whole variable domain, filled in from reference TRBV7-3 and TRBJ2-3, reads GAGVSQTPSNKVTEKGKYVELRCDPISGHTALYWYRQSLGQGPEFLIYFQGTGAADDSGLPNDRFFAVRPEGSVSTLKIQRTERGDSAVYLCASSLLDTQYFGPGTRLTVL.

This clonotype came up a few times. A much larger clone differs from this one at a single base, so this may be a read error. The chain joins TRBV27 to TRBJ2-7; 7 bases line up with TRBD2. This CDR3 comprises 15 residues. CDR1 is MNHEY, CDR2 SMNVEV, per germline (reference sequence). CDR3 sequence (DNA): TGTACCAGCAGTTTTGACGGGGCGGGAGTGAGCGAGCAGTACTTC. It yields the protein CTSSFDGAGVSEQYF.

This clonotype was observed many times. The chain joins TRBV7-2 to TRBJ2-1; 11 bases line up with TRBD2. V was pared by 1 base and J by 7 bases, with 6 bases of the junction left unmatched. The CDR3 has 16 residues. Germline assignment: CDR1 SGHTA and CDR2 FQGNSA. The CDR3 bases are TGTGCCAGCAGCTTAGACACTAGCGGGAGAGTTAATGAGCAGTTCTTC. It is translated as CASSLDTSGRVNEQFF.

V is TRBV9 and J is TRBJ2-1, with D unresolved. V gave up 0 bases and J gave up 2 bases, with 9 bases separating them. The germline CDR1 and CDR2 sequences are SGDLS and YYNGEE. CDR3 length: 15 residues. CDR3 DNA: TGTGCCAGCAGCGTAGCGGCAAGCGCCTACAATGAGCAGTTCTTC. This encodes CASSVAASAYNEQFF.

The table lists this clonotype with many counts. This sequence may be a read error, since a much larger clone differs from it by one base. The chain combines TRBV11-2 with TRBJ2-2, with D unclear. This CDR3 has 12 residues. The germline CDR1 and CDR2 sequences are SGHAT and FQNNGV. CDR3 residues: CASGLAGGELFF. The CDR3 region has the DNA TGTGCCAGCGGCTTAGCTGGCGGGGAGCTGTTTTTT.

Concerning this clonotype itself: A read error may produce the germline difference seen at one junction end. V and J are TRBV7-2 and TRBJ2-2; TRBD2 matches at 7 bases. Germline assignment: CDR1 SGHTA and CDR2 FQGNSA. This CDR3 spans 17 amino acids. The CDR3 loop reads CASSLRSERGGAGELVF. CDR3 coding DNA: TGCGCCAGCAGCTTAAGGAGCGAGCGGGGTGGTGCCGGGGAGCTGGTTTTT.

This clonotype was recorded at least ten times. The gene calls are TRBV9 and TRBJ2-3; 9 nucleotides agree with TRBD2. The CDR3 is made up of 17 amino acids. Germline assignment: CDR1 SGDLS and CDR2 YYNGEE. J gave up 0 bases and V 4 bases, and 9 bases lay outside the gene matches. CDR3 region: CASSSRSTSGSTDTQYF. The CDR3 DNA reads TGTGCCAGCAGCTCTCGTAGTACTAGCGGGAGCACAGATACGCAGTATTTT.

Many counts were recorded for this clonotype. The rearrangement uses TRBV4-3 and TRBJ2-3; perhaps TRBD2 as D (5 bases). The V end was cut by 0 bases, the J end by 4 bases, with 11 bases between. Germline CDR1 reads LGHNA; CDR2 reads YSLEER. CDR3 length: 15 amino acids. CDR3 loop: CASSQDWELPDTQYF. CDR3 sequence (DNA): TGCGCCAGCAGCCAAGATTGGGAGCTGCCAGATACGCAGTATTTT.

Comments on this clonotype: This may come from a read error, since a much larger clone is one base off. This sequence joins TRBV2 and TRBJ1-1, with D possibly TRBD1 on 5 matching bases. CDR1 is SNHLY and CDR2 is FYNNEI in the germline V gene. This CDR3 has 15 residues. Trimming pared 8 bases from V and 0 bases from J, leaving 16 bases between. CDR3 loop: CASPADMNMNTEAFF. CDR3 bases: TGTGCCAGCCCAGCGGACATGAACATGAACACTGAAGCTTTCTTT.